This T cell receptor beta chain emerged from a study of neoadjuvant nivolumab and ipilimumab in lung cancer. As for the study in general: Nivolumab 3 mg/kg was given days 1, 15 and 29, plus ipilimumab 1 mg/kg day 1 in combination. Regarding the study as a whole: From pretherapy to surgery, tumor richness and clonality rose with dual therapy.

Repertoires were generated with immunoSEQ multiplex PCR, while TCRdb's copy carries only in-frame clones and drops some. This sample yields some 50,000 clones, of which about 89% are seen a single time; about 4% belongs to the top ten. Concerning this clone itself: Its antigen remains unknown. The junction differs from germline at one of its ends, possibly a read error.

The germline V gene encodes CDR1 SSHAT and CDR2 FNYEAQ (reference sequence). The CDR3 covers 15 residues. Here the sequenced sample was blood, taken before neoadjuvant nivolumab, alone or with ipilimumab. This TCR was recovered from an adult with non-small cell lung cancer. Some clones in this sample may be carry-over from other donors' samples. The V call is TRBV7-7, the J call TRBJ2-5, with 11 bases matching TRBD2. Written as DNA, the CDR3 is TGTGCTAGCAGCCCCCGGGGGACTAGCGGAGAGACCCAGTACTTC. It codes for CASSPRGTSGETQYF.